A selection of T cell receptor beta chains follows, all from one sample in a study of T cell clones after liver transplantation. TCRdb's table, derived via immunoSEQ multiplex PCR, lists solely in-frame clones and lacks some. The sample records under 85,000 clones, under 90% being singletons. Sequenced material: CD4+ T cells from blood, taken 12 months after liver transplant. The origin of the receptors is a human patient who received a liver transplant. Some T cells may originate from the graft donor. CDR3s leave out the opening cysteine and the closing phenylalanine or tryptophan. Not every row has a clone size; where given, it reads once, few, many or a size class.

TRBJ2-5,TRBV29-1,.,SVEKGGGTEY
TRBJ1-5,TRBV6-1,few,ASRAGQQNQPQH
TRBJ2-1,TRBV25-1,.,ASSYPTGSAYNEQF
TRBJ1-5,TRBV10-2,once,ASSALGGRLSNQPQH
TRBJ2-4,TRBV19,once,ASSILAGVVEAKNIQY
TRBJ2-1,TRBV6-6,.,ASSLAGSSYNEQF
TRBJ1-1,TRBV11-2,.,ASSFGGASRGTEAF
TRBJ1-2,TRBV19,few,ASRDPAIMVQGYT
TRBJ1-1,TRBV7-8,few,ASSLNPPPEAF
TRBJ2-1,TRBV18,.,ASSPDRGPYNEQF
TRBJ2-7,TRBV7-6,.,ASSRQVGAGGSEQY
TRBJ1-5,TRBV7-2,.,ASSWYQGERPQH
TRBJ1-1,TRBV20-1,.,SVRAVEAF
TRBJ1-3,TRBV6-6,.,ASCLHGTASGNTIY
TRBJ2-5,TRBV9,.,ASSVGAVRETQY
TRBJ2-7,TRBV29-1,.,SVRGLSYEQY
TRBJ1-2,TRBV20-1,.,SANDNYGYT
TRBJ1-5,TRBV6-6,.,ASSYSSGQPQH
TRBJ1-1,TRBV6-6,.,ASSDRGGRKTEAF
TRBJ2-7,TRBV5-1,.,ASSLDGTRGQY
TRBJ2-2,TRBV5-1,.,ASSDRDITGELF
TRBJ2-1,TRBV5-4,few,ASSASAGEEQF
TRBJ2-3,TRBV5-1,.,ASSNQGRSTDTQY
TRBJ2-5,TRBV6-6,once,ASSYGAGIETQY
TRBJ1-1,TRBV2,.,ASSESPSDYTEAF
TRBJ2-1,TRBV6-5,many,ASSLASGVYNEQF
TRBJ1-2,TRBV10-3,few,AISAQGNEGYT
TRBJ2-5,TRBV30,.,AWSKQETQY
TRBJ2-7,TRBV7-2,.,ASSLARMASRPYEQY
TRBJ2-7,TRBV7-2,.,ASSLGTSGSEQY
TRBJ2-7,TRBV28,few,ASSNSGSRYEQY
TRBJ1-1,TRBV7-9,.,ASSFGSGANTEAF
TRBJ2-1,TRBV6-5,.,ASRETGSYNEQF
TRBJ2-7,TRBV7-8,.,ASSQGGILAREQY
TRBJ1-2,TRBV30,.,AWSGYGNVYGYT
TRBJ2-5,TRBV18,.,ASSREGRETQY
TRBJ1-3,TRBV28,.,ASSPSPGNTIY